This TCR beta chain was identified during a study of T cells expressing NK-cell markers. Study as a whole: Sorted CD3+CD56+NKG2C+, CD3+CD56+NKG2C- and CD3+CD56-NKG2C+ T-cell subsets were beta-chain profiled.

UMI-tagged 5'RACE template switching yielded the TCR beta cDNA. Reprocessing the 5' RACE reads, TCRdb reports a single entry for every CDR3 protein and omits DNA. The sample features fewer than 400,000 distinct CDR3 sequences, with around 4.9% in its top ten. Germline V lookup: CDR1 LGHNA, CDR2 YNFKEQ. The CDR3 runs to 13 residues. Sequenced sample: blood T cells: a sorted CD56 or NKG2C T cell subset, CD4+ or CD8+ T cells, or bulk PBMC T cells (not recorded which). This sequence was found in a man aged 18 to 70 in good health. The chain recombines TRBV4-2 with TRBJ2-7; no DNA is available, so the TRBD1 call from TCRdb remains unchecked. The CDR3 protein is CASSSRVPGEQYF.